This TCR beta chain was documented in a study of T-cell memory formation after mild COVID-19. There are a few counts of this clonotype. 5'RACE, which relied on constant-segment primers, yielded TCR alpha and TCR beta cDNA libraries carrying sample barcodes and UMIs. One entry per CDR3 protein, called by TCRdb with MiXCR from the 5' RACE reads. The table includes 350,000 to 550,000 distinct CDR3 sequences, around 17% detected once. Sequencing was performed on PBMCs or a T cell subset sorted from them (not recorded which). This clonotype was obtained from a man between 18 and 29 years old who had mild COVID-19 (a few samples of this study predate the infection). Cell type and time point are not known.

CDR3 sequence: CSVTGLNTEAFF. The CDR3 DNA reads TGCAGTGTAACGGGTCTGAACACTGAAGCTTTCTTT. The chain links TRBV20-1 to TRBJ1-1; no clear D gene. Germline V lookup: CDR1 DFQATT, CDR2 SNEGSKA (reference sequence). Trimming left V 7 bases short and J 0 bases short, with 9 bases between. The CDR3 length is 12 residues.